These 24 T cell receptor beta chains share one sample of origin, sequenced in a study of blood T cell repertoires in COVID-19 (dated by TCRdb to the early 2020s). Libraries were prepared through the immunoSEQ multiplex PCR assay. TCRdb limited this immuneACCESS table to in-frame rearrangements with V and J called. A share of clones is missing; checked studies link under half to unresolved V genes, and the rest is unexplained. The sample table lists tens of thousands of clones, about nine tenths of them with a count of one. Of the sample, about 4.9% falls within the top ten clones. Specimen: peripheral blood. The receptors were sampled from a man aged 55 to 70 with COVID-19, enrolled during active disease.

The chain recombines TRBV19 with TRBJ1-1, with 8 bases matching TRBD1. The CDR3 runs to 15 residues. Per germline, CDR1 LNHDA and CDR2 SQIVND (reference sequence). Trimming removed 3 bases from V and 0 bases from J; junction bases left unmatched: 3. Here the CDR3 reads CASSMGTGVNTEAFF. DNA for the CDR3: TGTGCCAGTAGTATGGGGACAGGAGTGAACACTGAAGCTTTCTTT.

This clone was seen only once. The V call is TRBV5-4, the J call TRBJ2-2, with TRBD2 identical over 7 bases. Germline V CDR1 and CDR2: SGHNT, YYREEE (reference sequence). The length of the CDR3 is 15 residues. V lost 3 bases, J lost 1 base, and 3 bases stayed unmatched. CDR3 DNA: TGTGCCAGCAGCTCTAGCGGAAAGAACACCGGGGAGCTGTTTTTT. Protein: CASSSSGKNTGELFF.

The DNA for the CDR3 is TGCGCCAGCAGCCACCGGGCGGGACCCCCGAACTATGGCTACACCTTC. Protein product: CASSHRAGPPNYGYTF. V and J are TRBV4-1 and TRBJ1-2; possible D gene TRBD1, 5 bases. The V and J ends lost 3 bases and 2 bases respectively, with 16 bases between them. CDR1 is MGHRA, CDR2 YSYEKL, per germline. The CDR3 length is 16 residues.

This clone was seen once. The chain combines TRBV10-3 with TRBJ2-3, with 9 nucleotides matching TRBD1. J gave up 3 bases and V 2 bases, and 6 bases lay outside the gene matches. CDR3 size: 16 residues. Germline CDR1 ENHRY, CDR2 SYGVKD. CDR3 sequence: CAISEIGDRATDTQYF. Written as DNA, the CDR3 is TGTGCCATCAGTGAGATAGGGGACAGGGCTACAGATACGCAGTATTTT.

CDR3 nucleotide sequence: TGTGCCAGCAAAGGTTCGACAGGGCCCTATGGCTACACCTTC. Translated, it gives CASKGSTGPYGYTF. The chain links TRBV25-1 to TRBJ1-2, with 7 bases matching TRBD1. This CDR3 spans 14 amino acids. Germline trimming cut 7 bases from V and 4 bases from J; bases unmatched to any gene: 9. Looked up from germline, CDR1 is MGHDK and CDR2 is SYGVNS.

This chain joins TRBV4-1 and TRBJ2-7; the match to TRBD1 covers 9 bases. The CDR3 runs to 14 residues. The V segment lost 4 bases and the J segment 5 bases; nucleotides outside the gene matches: 6. Looked up from germline, CDR1 is MGHRA and CDR2 is YSYEKL. The CDR3: CASSPGQGGHEQYF. CDR3 nucleotide sequence: TGCGCCAGCAGCCCGGGACAGGGTGGCCACGAGCAGTACTTC.

V usage is TRBV7-2 and J usage is TRBJ1-2; possible D gene TRBD1, 6 bases. V gave up 3 bases and J gave up 4 bases, with 9 bases separating them. The CDR3 totals 13 residues. CDR1 SGHTA and CDR2 FQGNSA come from the germline V gene. The CDR3 DNA is TGTGCCAGCAGCTTTACAGGGATCTATGGCTACACCTTC. This gives the protein CASSFTGIYGYTF.

This clone has only a few counts. The V gene is TRBV2, the J gene TRBJ2-1; 10 bases match TRBD2. Germline CDR1 is SNHLY and CDR2 is FYNNEI. Losses at the gene ends were 6 bases for V and 6 bases for J; bases not matched to a gene: 5. This CDR3 is 14 amino acids long. Here the CDR3 reads CASSGTSEANEQFF. The CDR3 nucleotides are TGTGCCAGCAGCGGGACTAGCGAGGCCAATGAGCAGTTCTTC.

This clone was observed a single time. The chain uses TRBV6-2 or TRBV6-3 and TRBJ2-2; the match to TRBD2 covers 11 bases. With 2 bases clipped from V and 4 bases from J, the junction kept 6 bases outside the gene matches. CDR1 is MNHEY, CDR2 SVGEGT, per germline. There are 17 residues in the CDR3. The CDR3 DNA reads TGTGCCAGCAGTTACGGAGGACTAGCGGGTGTCACCGGGGAGCTGTTTTTT. It specifies CASSYGGLAGVTGELFF.

V and J are TRBV2 and TRBJ1-2; weak D call: TRBD1 (5 bases). CDR1 SNHLY and CDR2 FYNNEI come from the germline V gene. Trimming took off 4 bases at V and 6 bases at J, with 15 bases between the two ends. The CDR3 covers 14 residues. For the CDR3, the DNA is TGTGCCAGCAGTGGGTTCAGTGTCAGGGATGGCTACACCTTC. Protein: CASSGFSVRDGYTF.

The rearrangement links TRBV6-7 to TRBJ1-6, with TRBD1 matching over 7 bases. TRBV6-7 is identified as an open reading frame with a role that is uncertain. This CDR3 has 12 residues. V lost 7 bases to trimming and J lost 8 bases; unmatched junction nucleotides: 2. The DNA of the CDR3 is TGTGCCAGCAAAGACAGGGATTCACCCCTCCACTTT. As protein: CASKDRDSPLHF.

The V call is TRBV4-2, the J call TRBJ2-3; the match to TRBD1 covers 11 bases. CDR1 is LGHNA, CDR2 YNFKEQ, per germline. The CDR3 has 20 amino acids. Germline trimming cut 2 bases from V and 4 bases from J; bases unmatched to any gene: 17. CDR3 bases: TGTGCCAGCAGCCAACCCAATAGGGGAATAAGGGGACAGGGGGCAGATACGCAGTATTTT. Its protein product is CASSQPNRGIRGQGADTQYF.

The CDR3 region has the DNA TGTGCCAGCACCGGCCCTTTGAGGGCTTTCTTT. Translation: CASTGPLRAFF. The V and J genes are TRBV28 and TRBJ1-1; D gene ambiguous. V was trimmed by 7 bases and J by 11 bases, leaving 14 bases between them. This CDR3 is 11 amino acids long. Germline V gene sequence: CDR1 MDHEN, CDR2 SYDVKM.

The chain recombines TRBV6-2 or TRBV6-3 with TRBJ1-1; D may be TRBD1 (5 bases). Germline V gene data show CDR1 as MNHEY and CDR2 as SVGEGT. Between the trimmed V and J ends, which lost 1 base and 1 base, there was a span of 13 bases. There are 16 residues in the CDR3. The chain's CDR3 is CASSYFPGQPNTEAFF. The CDR3 DNA is TGTGCCAGCAGTTACTTTCCCGGACAACCGAACACTGAAGCTTTCTTT.

This chain connects TRBV18 to TRBJ1-2; 7 bases are a match to TRBD1. The germline V gene encodes CDR1 KGHSH and CDR2 LQKENI. The CDR3 is made up of 14 amino acids. J gave up 4 bases and V 1 base, and 3 bases lay outside the gene matches. CDR3 sequence: CASSPRQGSYGYTF. DNA for the CDR3: TGTGCCAGCTCACCACGACAGGGCTCCTATGGCTACACCTTC.

This clone was counted once. V and J are TRBV5-6 and TRBJ2-7, with 10 nucleotides matching TRBD1. The CDR3 has 15 residues. Per germline, CDR1 SGHDT and CDR2 YYEEEE. After removal of 2 bases from V and 4 bases from J, the junction contained 6 bases not matched to a gene. CDR3 residues: CASSFERDRGYEQYF. The CDR3 coding sequence is TGTGCCAGCAGCTTCGAAAGGGACAGGGGTTACGAGCAGTACTTC.

The chain carries TRBV7-9 and TRBJ2-1; TRBD2 is a possible D gene (6 bases). V was trimmed by 6 bases and J by 9 bases, leaving 27 bases between them. CDR1 and CDR2 from the germline V gene are SEHNR and FQNEAQ (reference sequence). The CDR3 consists of 17 residues. CDR3 DNA sequence: TGTGCCAGCAGTTCCCTAGTTAGCGGCCCCGGTCGTGGTGAGCAGTTCTTC. Its protein product is CASSSLVSGPGRGEQFF.

This clone was seen only a few times. The chain recombines TRBV5-4 with TRBJ2-3, with a possible D match to TRBD2 (6 bases). V was pared by 0 bases and J by 2 bases, with 10 bases between. This CDR3 region has 15 residues. CDR1 and CDR2 (germline): SGHNT, YYREEE (reference sequence). The CDR3 reads CASSLGGRPTDTQYF. DNA of the CDR3: TGTGCCAGCAGCTTGGGTGGGAGGCCCACAGATACGCAGTATTTT. The variable domain in full, with the rest retrieved from reference TRBV5-4 and TRBJ2-3, is ETGVTQSPTHLIKTRGQQVTLRCSSQSGHNTVSWYQQALGQGPQFIFQYYREEENGRGNFPPRFSGLQFPNYSSELNVNALELDDSALYLCASSLGGRPTDTQYFGPGTRLTVL.

This clone turned up a few times. V gene TRBV3-1 (or the pseudogene TRBV3-2) combines with J gene TRBJ2-1; TRBD2 agrees at 7 bases. The germline CDR1 and CDR2 sequences are LGHDT and YNNKEL (reference sequence). V trimming: 5 bases; J trimming: 8 bases; junction bases outside the gene matches: 3. CDR3 length equals 12 residues. CDR3 loop: CASSSAGDEQFF. CDR3 DNA sequence: TGTGCCAGCAGCTCTGCGGGGGATGAGCAGTTCTTC.

V gene TRBV6-5 combines with J gene TRBJ1-5, with D possibly matching TRBD1 (6 bases). The ends were cut back, 6 bases at V and 4 bases at J, with 7 bases in the middle. Germline-derived CDR1 and CDR2 are MNHEY and SVGAGI. This CDR3 is built from 12 residues. In DNA, the CDR3 is TGTGCCAGCAGACAGGGAAATCAGCCCCAGCATTTT. Residues: CASRQGNQPQHF.

The gene calls are TRBV2 and TRBJ2-2, with 9 nucleotides matching TRBD2. Per the germline V gene, CDR1 is SNHLY and CDR2 is FYNNEI. V lost 4 bases to trimming and J lost 1 base; unmatched junction nucleotides: 4. The CDR3 contains 16 residues. CDR3 protein: CASSALAGLNTGELFF. The CDR3 DNA sequence: TGTGCCAGCAGTGCCCTAGCGGGACTGAACACCGGGGAGCTGTTTTTT.

A single count supports this clone. The chain combines TRBV30 with TRBJ1-2; 9 positions agree with TRBD1. Per germline, CDR1 GTSNPN and CDR2 SVGIG (reference sequence). CDR3 size: 13 residues. After removal of 3 bases from V and 7 bases from J, the junction contained 6 bases not matched to a gene. The CDR3 sequence: CAWSWTGDGGYTF. CDR3 nucleotides: TGTGCCTGGAGCTGGACAGGGGACGGTGGCTACACCTTC.

This clone has only a few counts. V gene TRBV13 combines with J gene TRBJ2-5; 14 nucleotides match TRBD2. This CDR3 is built from 16 residues. V lost 5 bases and J lost 5; bases outside the gene matches: 7. Looked up from germline, CDR1 is PRHDT and CDR2 is FYEKMQ (reference sequence). The CDR3 loop is CASSGRTSGRRETQYF. CDR3 DNA: TGTGCCAGCAGCGGGAGGACTAGCGGGAGGAGGGAGACCCAGTACTTC. Filled out from reference TRBV13 and TRBJ2-5, the complete variable domain reads AAGVIQSPRHLIKEKRETATLKCYPIPRHDTVYWYQQGPGQDPQFLISFYEKMQSDKGSIPDRFSAQQFSDYHSELNMSSLELGDSALYFCASSGRTSGRRETQYFGPGTRLLVL.

This rearrangement joins TRBV7-9 to TRBJ2-1, with 8 nucleotides matching TRBD2. The V and J ends lost 5 bases and 5 bases, in that order; junction bases with no gene match: 14. The CDR3 loop spans 17 amino acids. The germline V gene encodes CDR1 SEHNR and CDR2 FQNEAQ (reference sequence). The CDR3 bases are TGTGCCAGCAGCCCGAAACGGGAGACTAGCGCCCACAATGAGCAGTTCTTC. It yields the protein CASSPKRETSAHNEQFF.